Listed here are 9 T cell receptor beta chains from one sample, sequenced in a study of T cells in Graves' hyperthyroidism and ophthalmopathy. Amplified TCR beta CDR3 regions came from RNA transcripts. Researchers ran a first-round RT-PCR on the TCR CDR3 using the HTBI primer set. MiXCR was run by TCRdb on the multiplex PCR reads, yielding one entry per CDR3 protein. The sample consists of about half a million distinct CDR3 sequences, 15% to 20% of them appearing once. The sample consisted of blood. Receptor source: a man aged 40-49 years with Graves' ophthalmopathy.

There are many counts of this clonotype. The chain has TRBV7-3 and TRBJ2-3; no clear D gene. From germline, CDR1 is SGHTA and CDR2 FQGTGA. This CDR3 comprises 12 residues. Trimming took off 8 bases at V and 1 base at J, with 7 bases between the two ends. This chain's CDR3 is CASGPGTDTQYF. CDR3 in DNA: TGTGCCAGCGGACCTGGCACAGATACGCAGTATTTT.

J is TRBJ2-7 and V is TRBV3-1; D could derive from TRBD1 or TRBD2 (5 bases each). V was cut by 1 base and J by 0 bases, with 13 bases left in between. Germline-derived CDR1 and CDR2 are LGHDT and YNNKEL (reference sequence). The CDR3 totals 16 residues. The DNA for the CDR3 is TGTGCCAGCAGCCAAGGTGGGGGAGAGTTCTCCTACGAGCAGTACTTC. This gives the protein CASSQGGGEFSYEQYF.

This clonotype was detected many times. The chain carries TRBV30 and TRBJ2-7; D gene ambiguous. This CDR3 spans 11 amino acids. Trimming stripped 0 bases from V and 4 bases from J, with 4 bases between. CDR1 is GTSNPN and CDR2 is SVGIG in the germline V gene (reference sequence). The CDR3 nucleotides are TGTGCCTGGAGTGTACAATACGAGCAGTACTTC. Translating gives CAWSVQYEQYF.

This clonotype was detected only a few times. The CDR3, as DNA: TGTGCCAGCAGTTACGGACAGGGGTACTCTGGAAACACCATATATTTT. As protein: CASSYGQGYSGNTIYF. The V call is TRBV6-5, the J call TRBJ1-3; 9 bases fit TRBD1. CDR1 and CDR2 (germline): MNHEY, SVGAGI. The CDR3 is 16 amino acids. V dropped 2 bases and J dropped 0; count of bases not matched to a gene: 2.

This clonotype was seen only once. The rearrangement joins TRBV7-3 to TRBJ2-7; 7 positions agree with TRBD2. The CDR3 is made up of 11 amino acids. Germline lookup yields CDR1 SGHTA and CDR2 FQGTGA. As DNA, the CDR3 is TGTGTGGGAGGGGCGGGCCACGAGCAGTACTTC. This translates into CVGGAGHEQYF.

There are a few counts of this clonotype. The chain links TRBV2 to TRBJ1-4; D ambiguous. The CDR3 has 15 residues. Germline V lookup: CDR1 SNHLY, CDR2 FYNNEI. V was cut by 6 bases and J by 7 bases, with 18 bases left in between. The CDR3 spells CASRSTDNFGEKLFF. The CDR3 DNA follows: TGTGCCAGCAGATCAACCGACAACTTCGGTGAAAAACTGTTTTTT.

This clonotype has only a few counts. The V call is TRBV9, the J call TRBJ2-1, with a weak D call TRBD2 (5 bases). Germline V gene data show CDR1 as SGDLS and CDR2 as YYNGEE. V lost 4 bases and J 9 bases, leaving 14 bases between the germline ends. The CDR3 has 13 amino acids. CDR3 in DNA: TGTGCCAGCAGCCCCCAATTGGGGAGTGAGCAGTTCTTC. Residues: CASSPQLGSEQFF.

Remarks on this clonotype: The junction differs from germline at one of its ends, possibly a read error. The chain carries TRBV5-1 and TRBJ2-3; D perhaps matches TRBD1 (5 bases). There are 12 residues in the CDR3. CDR1 is SGHRS and CDR2 is YFSETQ in the germline V gene. The CDR3 loop reads CASSFRRAKEYF. CDR3 bases: TGTGCCAGCAGCTTTCGCAGGGCAAAAGAGTATTTT.

This clonotype was seen more than once but under ten times. The chain couples TRBV28 to TRBJ2-5; possible D gene TRBD1, 5 bases. Germline loops: CDR1 MDHEN, CDR2 SYDVKM. Trimming took off 3 bases at V and 9 bases at J, with 11 bases between the two ends. The CDR3 totals 12 residues. CDR3 loop: CASSFDSRAQYF. The CDR3 nucleotides read TGTGCCAGCAGTTTTGACAGCCGCGCCCAGTACTTC.